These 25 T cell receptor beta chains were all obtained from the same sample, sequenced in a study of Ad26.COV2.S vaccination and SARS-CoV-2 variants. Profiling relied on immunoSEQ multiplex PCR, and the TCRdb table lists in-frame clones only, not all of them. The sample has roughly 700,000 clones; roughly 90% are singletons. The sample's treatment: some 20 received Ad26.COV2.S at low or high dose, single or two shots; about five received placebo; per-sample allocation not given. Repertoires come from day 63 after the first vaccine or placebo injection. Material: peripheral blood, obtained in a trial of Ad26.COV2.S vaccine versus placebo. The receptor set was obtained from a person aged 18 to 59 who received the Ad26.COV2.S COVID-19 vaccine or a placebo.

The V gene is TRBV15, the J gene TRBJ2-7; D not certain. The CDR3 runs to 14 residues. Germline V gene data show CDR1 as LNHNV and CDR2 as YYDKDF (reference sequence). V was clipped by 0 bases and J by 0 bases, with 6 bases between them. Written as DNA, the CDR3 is TGTGCCACCAGCAGAGACACCAGCTCCTACGAGCAGTACTTC. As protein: CATSRDTSSYEQYF.

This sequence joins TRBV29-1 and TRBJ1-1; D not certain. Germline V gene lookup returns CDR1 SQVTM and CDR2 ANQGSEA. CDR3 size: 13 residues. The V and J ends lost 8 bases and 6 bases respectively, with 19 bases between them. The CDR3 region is CSTPDGLKAEAFF. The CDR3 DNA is TGCAGCACCCCCGACGGCCTAAAGGCTGAAGCTTTCTTT.

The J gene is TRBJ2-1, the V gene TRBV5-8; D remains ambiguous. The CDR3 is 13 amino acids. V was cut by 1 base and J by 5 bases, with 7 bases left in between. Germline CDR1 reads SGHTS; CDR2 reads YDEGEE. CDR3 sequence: CASSLKWDNEQFF. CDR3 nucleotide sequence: TGTGCCAGCAGCTTGAAATGGGACAATGAGCAGTTCTTC.

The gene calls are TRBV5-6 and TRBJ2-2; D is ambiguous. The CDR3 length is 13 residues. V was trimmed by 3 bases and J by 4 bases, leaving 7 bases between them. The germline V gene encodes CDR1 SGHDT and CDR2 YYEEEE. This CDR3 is CASSSQLTGELFF. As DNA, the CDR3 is TGTGCCAGCAGCTCACAGCTCACCGGGGAGCTGTTTTTT.

CDR3 sequence: CASSLLAGGTYEQYF. The DNA for the CDR3 is TGTGCCAGCAGCCTACTAGCGGGAGGTACCTACGAGCAGTACTTC. The chain has TRBV6-5 and TRBJ2-7; 12 nucleotides agree with TRBD2. This CDR3 has 15 amino acids. Germline V gene sequence: CDR1 MNHEY, CDR2 SVGAGI. Unmatched junction bases numbered 5, after V lost 6 bases and J lost 2 bases.

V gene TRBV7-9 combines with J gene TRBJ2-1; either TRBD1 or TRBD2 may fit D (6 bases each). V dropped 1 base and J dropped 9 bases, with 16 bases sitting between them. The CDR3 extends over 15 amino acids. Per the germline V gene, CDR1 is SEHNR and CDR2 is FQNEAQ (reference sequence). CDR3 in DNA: TGTGCCAGCAGCTTAGTAGGGGGGCCCCCCCCTGAGCAGTTCTTC. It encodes CASSLVGGPPPEQFF.

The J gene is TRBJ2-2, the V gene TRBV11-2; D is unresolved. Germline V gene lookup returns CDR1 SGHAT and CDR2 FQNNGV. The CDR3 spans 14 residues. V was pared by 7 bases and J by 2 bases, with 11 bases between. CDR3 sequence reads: CASTPTANTGELFF. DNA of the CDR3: TGTGCCAGCACCCCTACCGCAAACACCGGGGAGCTGTTTTTT.

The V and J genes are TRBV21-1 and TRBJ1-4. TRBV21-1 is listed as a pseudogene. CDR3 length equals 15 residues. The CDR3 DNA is TGTGCCAGCAGCGCCACGGGGAAAGGGAATGAAAAACTGTTTTTT. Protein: CASSATGKGNEKLFF.

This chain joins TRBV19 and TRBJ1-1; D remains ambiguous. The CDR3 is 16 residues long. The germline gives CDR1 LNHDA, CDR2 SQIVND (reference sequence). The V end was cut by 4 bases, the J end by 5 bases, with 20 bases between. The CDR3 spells CASSTPNSGIKTEAFF. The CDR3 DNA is TGTGCCAGTAGTACTCCGAATAGTGGCATTAAGACTGAAGCTTTCTTT.

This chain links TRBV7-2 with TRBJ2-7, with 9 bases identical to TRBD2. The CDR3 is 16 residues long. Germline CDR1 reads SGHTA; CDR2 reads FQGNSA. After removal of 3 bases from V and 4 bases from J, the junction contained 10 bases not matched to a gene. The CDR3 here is CASSFTASGGLYEQYF. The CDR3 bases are TGTGCCAGCAGCTTTACCGCCAGCGGGGGGTTGTACGAGCAGTACTTC.

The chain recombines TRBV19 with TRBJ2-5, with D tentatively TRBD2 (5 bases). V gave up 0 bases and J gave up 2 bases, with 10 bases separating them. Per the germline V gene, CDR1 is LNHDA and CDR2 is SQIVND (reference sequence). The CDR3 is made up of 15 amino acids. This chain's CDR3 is CASSIDLRGQETQYF. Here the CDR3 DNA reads TGTGCCAGTAGTATAGATCTAAGAGGGCAAGAGACCCAGTACTTC.

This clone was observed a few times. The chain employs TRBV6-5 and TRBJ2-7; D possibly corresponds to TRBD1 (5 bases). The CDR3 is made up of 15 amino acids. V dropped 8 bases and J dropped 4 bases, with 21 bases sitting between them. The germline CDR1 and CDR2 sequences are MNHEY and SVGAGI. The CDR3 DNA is TGTGCCAGCGGATGGACATTCCCTTCATTATACGAGCAGTACTTC. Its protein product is CASGWTFPSLYEQYF.

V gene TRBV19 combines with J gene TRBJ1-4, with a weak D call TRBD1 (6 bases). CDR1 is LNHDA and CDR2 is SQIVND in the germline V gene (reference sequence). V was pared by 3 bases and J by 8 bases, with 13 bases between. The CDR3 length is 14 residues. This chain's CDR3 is CASSMARGREKLFF. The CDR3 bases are TGTGCCAGTAGTATGGCCAGGGGAAGGGAAAAACTGTTTTTT. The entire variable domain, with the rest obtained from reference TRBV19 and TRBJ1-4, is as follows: DGGITQSPKYLFRKEGQNVTLSCEQNLNHDAMYWYRQDPGQGLRLIYYSQIVNDFQKGDIAEGYSVSREKKESFPLTVTSAQKNPTAFYLCASSMARGREKLFFGSGTQLSVL.

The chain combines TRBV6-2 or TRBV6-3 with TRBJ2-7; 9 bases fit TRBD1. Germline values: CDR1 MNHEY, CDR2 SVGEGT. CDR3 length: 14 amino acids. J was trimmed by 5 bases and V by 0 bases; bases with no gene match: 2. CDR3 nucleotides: TGTGCCAGCAGTTACTCGGGACAGGGAGACGAGCAGTACTTC. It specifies CASSYSGQGDEQYF.

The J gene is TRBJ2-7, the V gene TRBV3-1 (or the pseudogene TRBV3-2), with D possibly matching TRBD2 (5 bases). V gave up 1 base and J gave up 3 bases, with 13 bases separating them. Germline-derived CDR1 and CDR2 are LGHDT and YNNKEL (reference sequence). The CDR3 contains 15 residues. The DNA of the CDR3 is TGTGCCAGCAGCCAAGCCAGGACTCAAGACTACGAGCAGTACTTC. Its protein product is CASSQARTQDYEQYF.

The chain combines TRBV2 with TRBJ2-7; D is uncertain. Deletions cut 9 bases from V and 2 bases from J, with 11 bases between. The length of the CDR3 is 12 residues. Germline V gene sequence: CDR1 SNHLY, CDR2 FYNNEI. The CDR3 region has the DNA TGTGCCAGTAGAGACCGCGCCTACGAGCAGTACTTC. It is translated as CASRDRAYEQYF.

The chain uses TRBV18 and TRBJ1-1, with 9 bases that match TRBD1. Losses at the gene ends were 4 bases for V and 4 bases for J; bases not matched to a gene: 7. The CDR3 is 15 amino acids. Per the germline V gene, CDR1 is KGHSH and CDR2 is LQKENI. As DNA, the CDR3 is TGTGCCAGCTCACTGACACAGGGGGCTGGCACTGAAGCTTTCTTT. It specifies CASSLTQGAGTEAFF.

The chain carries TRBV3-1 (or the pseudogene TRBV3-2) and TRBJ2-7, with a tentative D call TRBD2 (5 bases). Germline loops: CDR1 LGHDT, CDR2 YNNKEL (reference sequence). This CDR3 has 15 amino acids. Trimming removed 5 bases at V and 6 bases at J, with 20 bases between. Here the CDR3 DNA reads TGTGCCAGCAGCTCCCGACGCGGCGGGCCCCTCGAGCAGTACTTC. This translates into CASSSRRGGPLEQYF.

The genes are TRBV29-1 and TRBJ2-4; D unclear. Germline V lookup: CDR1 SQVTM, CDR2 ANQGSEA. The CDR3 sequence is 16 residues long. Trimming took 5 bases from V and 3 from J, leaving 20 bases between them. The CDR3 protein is CSVRPLEGFGKNIQYF. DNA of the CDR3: TGCAGCGTTCGCCCCCTAGAAGGGTTTGGCAAAAACATTCAGTACTTC.

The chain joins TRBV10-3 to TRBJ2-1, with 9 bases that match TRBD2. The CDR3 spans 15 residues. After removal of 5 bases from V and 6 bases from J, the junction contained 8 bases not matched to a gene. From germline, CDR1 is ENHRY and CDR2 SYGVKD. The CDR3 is CAISKTSGLSNEQFF. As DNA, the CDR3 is TGTGCCATCAGTAAAACTAGCGGGCTTTCCAATGAGCAGTTCTTC.

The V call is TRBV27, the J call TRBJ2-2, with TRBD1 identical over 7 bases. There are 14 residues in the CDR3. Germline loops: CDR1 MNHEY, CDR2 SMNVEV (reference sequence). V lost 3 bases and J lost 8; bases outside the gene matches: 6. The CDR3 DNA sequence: TGTGCCAGCAGTTTTCAACAGGGGTTTGGGGAGCTGTTTTTT. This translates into CASSFQQGFGELFF.

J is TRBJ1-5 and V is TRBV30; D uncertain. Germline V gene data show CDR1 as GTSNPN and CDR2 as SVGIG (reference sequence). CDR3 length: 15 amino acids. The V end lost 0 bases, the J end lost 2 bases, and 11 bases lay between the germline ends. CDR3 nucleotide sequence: TGTGCCTGGAGTGTTCCCGGCGGTGGCAATCAGCCCCAGCATTTT. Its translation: CAWSVPGGGNQPQHF.

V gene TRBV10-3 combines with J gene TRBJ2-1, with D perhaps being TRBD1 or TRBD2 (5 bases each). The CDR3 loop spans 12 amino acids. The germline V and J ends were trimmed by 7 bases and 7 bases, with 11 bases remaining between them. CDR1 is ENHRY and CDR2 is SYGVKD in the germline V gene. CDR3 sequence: CAINGARNEQFF. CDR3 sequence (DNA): TGTGCCATCAACGGGGCTCGAAATGAGCAGTTCTTC.

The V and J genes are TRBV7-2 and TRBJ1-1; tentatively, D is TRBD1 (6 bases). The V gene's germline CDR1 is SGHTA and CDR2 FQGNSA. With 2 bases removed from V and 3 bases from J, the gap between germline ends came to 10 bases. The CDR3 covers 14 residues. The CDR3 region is CASSLTQGHTEAFF. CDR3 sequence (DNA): TGTGCCAGCAGCTTAACCCAGGGGCACACTGAAGCTTTCTTT.

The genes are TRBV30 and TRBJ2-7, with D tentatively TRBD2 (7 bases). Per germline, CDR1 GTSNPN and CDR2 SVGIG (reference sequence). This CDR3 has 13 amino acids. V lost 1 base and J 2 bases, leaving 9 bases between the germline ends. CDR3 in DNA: TGTGCCTGGAGTGACGGGGGGCCCTACGAGCAGTACTTC. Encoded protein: CAWSDGGPYEQYF.